These 23 T cell receptor beta chains were all obtained from the same sample, sequenced in a study of monozygotic twins with inflammatory bowel disease. TCRdb reprocessed the 5' RACE reads and keeps a single row for each CDR3 protein, giving no DNA. This table lists over 120,000 distinct CDR3 sequences. What was sequenced was blood. The receptors stem from a human donor with ulcerative colitis or Crohn's disease, or a healthy co-twin of an affected twin (not recorded which).

The chain recombines TRBV20-1 with TRBJ2-3. The CDR3 runs to 11 residues. In germline, CDR1 is DFQATT, CDR2 SNEGSKA (reference sequence). The CDR3 sequence is CSAYPPYTQYF.

The rearrangement uses TRBV7-3 and TRBJ2-7. CDR1 SGHTA and CDR2 FQGTGA come from the germline V gene. The CDR3 is 13 amino acids. CDR3 loop: CASSLAGEYEQYF.

The chain is built from TRBV4-1 and TRBJ2-7; lacking DNA, the TRBD1 call made by TCRdb goes unchecked. This CDR3 has 16 amino acids. Germline V lookup: CDR1 MGHRA, CDR2 YSYEKL. The CDR3 protein is CASSQVQGHFSYEQYF.

V and J are TRBV14 and TRBJ2-2; TCRdb designates TRBD2, a call that cannot be tested without DNA. The CDR3 runs to 18 residues. In germline, CDR1 is SGHDN, CDR2 FVKESK. CDR3 sequence: CASSQEGPSGRKTGELFF.

The V call is TRBV7-2, the J call TRBJ2-7; the D gene TCRdb calls, TRBD2, cannot be checked with no DNA. The CDR3 covers 13 residues. Germline assignment: CDR1 SGHTA and CDR2 FQGNSA. The CDR3 region is CASRIASVGEQYF.

The CDR3 loop reads CASSLAGGSRNQPQHF. The J gene is TRBJ1-5, the V gene TRBV7-6; TCRdb names TRBD1, which stays unverified in the absence of DNA. Germline CDR1 reads SGHVS; CDR2 reads FNYEAQ. CDR3 length equals 16 residues.

V is TRBV3-1 and J is TRBJ2-5; absent DNA, TCRdb's TRBD1 call cannot be checked. The V gene's germline CDR1 is LGHDT and CDR2 YNNKEL (reference sequence). The CDR3 has 13 amino acids. CDR3 loop: CASSQGQLETQYF.

The rearrangement links TRBV7-2 to TRBJ2-2; TCRdb returns TRBD1, unconfirmable since there is no DNA. Germline V gene data show CDR1 as SGHTA and CDR2 as FQGNSA. This CDR3 is 15 amino acids long. CDR3 sequence reads: CASIGGTGWTGELFF.

The gene calls are TRBV3-1 and TRBJ2-5; TCRdb selects TRBD1, and the lack of DNA leaves this call unchecked. Germline V lookup: CDR1 LGHDT, CDR2 YNNKEL (reference sequence). CDR3 size: 12 residues. This chain's CDR3 is CASRDQGETQYF.

The V call is TRBV18, the J call TRBJ1-1. The CDR3 is 13 amino acids. Germline loops: CDR1 KGHSH, CDR2 LQKENI. This CDR3 is CASSLWTDTEAFF.

The gene calls are TRBV27 and TRBJ1-3. The length of the CDR3 is 14 residues. Germline-derived CDR1 and CDR2 are MNHEY and SMNVEV (reference sequence). The CDR3 spells CASSPTSSGNTIYF.

V gene TRBV12-3 or TRBV12-4 combines with J gene TRBJ2-7; TCRdb's D gene call, TRBD2, goes unchecked for lack of DNA. The CDR3 has 15 amino acids. CDR3 protein: CASTSTSGYSYEQYF.

The V gene is TRBV24-1, the J gene TRBJ1-5; without DNA, the TCRdb call of TRBD1 cannot be checked. The CDR3 extends over 14 amino acids. Per germline, CDR1 KGHDR and CDR2 SFDVKD. The CDR3 loop is CATGKGGNNQPQHF.

The chain has TRBV20-1 and TRBJ2-7; TCRdb's D call, TRBD2, is unchecked because there is no DNA. Germline CDR1 DFQATT, CDR2 SNEGSKA (reference sequence). The CDR3 sequence is 14 residues long. CDR3 in amino acids: CSASSAGALYEQYF.

The chain recombines TRBV12-3 or TRBV12-4 with TRBJ2-7; TCRdb indicates TRBD1, and absent DNA this call remains unverified. The CDR3 totals 14 residues. This CDR3 is CAGSLGGTIGEQYF.

The rearrangement joins TRBV5-1 to TRBJ1-6. Per the germline V gene, CDR1 is SGHRS and CDR2 is YFSETQ. The CDR3 sequence is 17 residues long. CDR3 in amino acids: CASSLDSRAQSNSPLHF.

The V gene is TRBV18, the J gene TRBJ1-5. Germline values: CDR1 KGHSH, CDR2 LQKENI. CDR3 size: 14 residues. The CDR3 spells CASSPLVDNQPQHF.

V and J are TRBV6-2 or TRBV6-3 and TRBJ2-7; TCRdb outputs TRBD2, but without DNA this stays unchecked. This CDR3 has 14 residues. CDR1 is MNHEY, CDR2 SVGEGT, per germline. CDR3 region: CASTGSGRGYEQYF.

The chain uses TRBV6-1 and TRBJ1-5. CDR1 MNHNS and CDR2 SASEGT come from the germline V gene. This CDR3 is built from 14 residues. The CDR3 sequence is CASSEAGGQQPQHF.

The CDR3 sequence is CSVAGDRGNQPQHF. V usage is TRBV29-1 and J usage is TRBJ1-5; TCRdb reports TRBD1, a call that lacks DNA to check it against. This CDR3 is 14 amino acids long. Germline V gene lookup returns CDR1 SQVTM and CDR2 ANQGSEA.

The chain is built from TRBV12-3 or TRBV12-4 and TRBJ2-2; the D call of TRBD1 rests on TCRdb alone, since no DNA is present to check it. CDR3 length: 13 residues. The CDR3 protein is CASSGAPGGELFF.

The rearrangement uses TRBV6-1 and TRBJ2-3; as DNA is missing, the TRBD2 call by TCRdb cannot be tested. This CDR3 region has 15 residues. CDR1 is MNHNS and CDR2 is SASEGT in the germline V gene. The CDR3 loop is CASRPSGSPTDTQYF.

V gene TRBV20-1 combines with J gene TRBJ2-1; TCRdb designates TRBD2, a call that cannot be tested without DNA. The CDR3 totals 14 residues. Germline CDR1 DFQATT, CDR2 SNEGSKA (reference sequence). CDR3 residues: CSAERLAGPNEQFF.